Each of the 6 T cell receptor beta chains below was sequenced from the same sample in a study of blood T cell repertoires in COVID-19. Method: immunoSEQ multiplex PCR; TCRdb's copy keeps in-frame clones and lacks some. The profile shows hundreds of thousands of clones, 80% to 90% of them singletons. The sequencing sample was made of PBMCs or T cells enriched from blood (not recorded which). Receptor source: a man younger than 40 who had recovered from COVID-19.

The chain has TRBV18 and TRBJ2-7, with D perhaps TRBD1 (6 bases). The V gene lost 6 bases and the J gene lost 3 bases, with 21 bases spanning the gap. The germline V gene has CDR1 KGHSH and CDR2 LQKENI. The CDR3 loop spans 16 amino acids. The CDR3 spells CASSTGPPTGIYEQYF. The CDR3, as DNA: TGTGCCAGCTCCACTGGACCGCCTACAGGGATCTACGAGCAGTACTTC.

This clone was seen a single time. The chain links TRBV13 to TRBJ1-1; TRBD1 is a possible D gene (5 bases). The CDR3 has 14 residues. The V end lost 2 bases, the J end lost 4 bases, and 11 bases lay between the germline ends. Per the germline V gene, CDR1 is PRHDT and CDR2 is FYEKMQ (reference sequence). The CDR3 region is CASSLSSGGTEAFF. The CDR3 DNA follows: TGTGCCAGCAGCTTAAGTTCGGGGGGCACTGAAGCTTTCTTT.

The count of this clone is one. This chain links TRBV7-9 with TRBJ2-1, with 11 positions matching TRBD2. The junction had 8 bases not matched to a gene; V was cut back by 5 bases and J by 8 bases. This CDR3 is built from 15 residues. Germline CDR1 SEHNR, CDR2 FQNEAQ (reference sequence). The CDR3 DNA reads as TGTGCCAGCAGCCAATTAGCGGGAGGGAGCGATGAGCAGTTCTTC. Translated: CASSQLAGGSDEQFF.

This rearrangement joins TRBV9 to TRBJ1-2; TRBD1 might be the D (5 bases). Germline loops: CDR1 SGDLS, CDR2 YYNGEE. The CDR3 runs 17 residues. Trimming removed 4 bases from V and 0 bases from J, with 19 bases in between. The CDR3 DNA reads TGTGCCAGCAGCCCGTCCTCCGGAGGGGTCGCTAACTATGGCTACACCTTC. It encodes CASSPSSGGVANYGYTF.

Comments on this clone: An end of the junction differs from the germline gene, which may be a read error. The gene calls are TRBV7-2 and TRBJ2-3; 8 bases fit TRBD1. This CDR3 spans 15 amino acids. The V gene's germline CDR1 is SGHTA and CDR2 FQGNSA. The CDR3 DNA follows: TGTGCCAGTAGCTACCGGACAGGGCCGACAGATACGCAGTATTTT. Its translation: CASSYRTGPTDTQYF.

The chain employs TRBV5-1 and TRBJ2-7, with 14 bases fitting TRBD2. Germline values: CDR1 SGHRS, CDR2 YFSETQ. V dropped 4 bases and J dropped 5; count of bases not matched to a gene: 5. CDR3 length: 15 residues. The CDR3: CASSVGTSGSHEQYF. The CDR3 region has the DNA TGCGCCAGCAGCGTCGGGACTAGCGGGAGTCACGAGCAGTACTTC. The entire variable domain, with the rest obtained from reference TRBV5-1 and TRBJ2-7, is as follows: KAGVTQTPRYLIKTRGQQVTLSCSPISGHRSVSWYQQTPGQGLQFLFEYFSETQRNKGNFPGRFSGRQFSNSRSEMNVSTLELGDSALYLCASSVGTSGSHEQYFGPGTRLTVT.